This TCR beta chain was captured by sequencing in a study of vaccination and CD4 T cells after COVID-19. Study in general: Comprising six males and four females, the convalescent participants counted two Hispanic individuals among them. Blood was drawn a median roughly 68 days post second dose, range 14 to 241. Overlapping SARS-CoV-2, HCoV-NL63, HCoV-OC43 and HCoV-229E spike peptides were used to stimulate cells.

To note about this clonotype: What it recognizes is unknown.

CDR1 and CDR2 from the germline V gene are LNHDA and SQIVND (reference sequence). The CDR3 loop spans 13 amino acids. V lost 5 bases, J lost 4 bases, and 11 bases lay in between. The Oncomine TCR Beta short-read assay generated sequence data from the DNA of cultured CD4+ T cells. From the PCR reads, TCRdb called clonotypes with MiXCR, one entry per CDR3 protein. Here the sample spans around 25,000 distinct CDR3 sequences, 30% being singletons. The time point is: late sampling 161 to 241 days after vaccination in a few convalescent patients. Treatment in this sample: approximately 11-day PBMC culture with coronavirus spike peptide pools or control peptides (ViraFEST assay).

The TCR comes from a human donor who had recovered from COVID-19. The sample consisted of CD4+ T cells from blood, cultured in vitro, taken about 7 months after SARS-CoV-2 vaccination. The rearrangement uses TRBV19 and TRBJ1-2, with D possibly TRBD1 on 5 matching bases. CDR3 nucleotide sequence: TGTGCCAGTAGTCCCAGGGAGTTCTATGGCTACACCTTC. Translated: CASSPREFYGYTF.